These T cell receptor beta chains were read from a single sample in a study of shared clonotypes between healthy human individuals. The assay was immunoSEQ multiplex PCR, and TCRdb's table has in-frame clones only and misses some. The profile shows about 2.3 million clones, less than 95% of them singletons. Sequencing was carried out using naive CD4+ T cells from PBMCs. These TCRs come from a man younger than 35 in good health. Some clones in this sample may be carry-over from other donors' samples. CDR3s include the opening cysteine and the closing phenylalanine or tryptophan. The order of the fields is V gene, D gene, J gene, clone size, CDR3 DNA, CDR3 protein. A D gene is named only where the DNA matches it firmly. Not every row has a clone size; where given, it reads once, few, many or a size class.

v_gene: TRBV28
d_gene: .
j_gene: TRBJ1-1
abundance: .
CDR3nt: TGTGCCAGCAGTGTCCAGAGGACGAACACTGAAGCTTTCTTT
CDR3aa: CASSVQRTNTEAFF

v_gene: TRBV6-6
d_gene: .
j_gene: TRBJ2-2
abundance: .
CDR3nt: TGTGCCAGCAGAGGGTACACCGGGGAGCTGTTTTTT
CDR3aa: CASRGYTGELFF

v_gene: TRBV6-4
d_gene: .
j_gene: TRBJ2-3
abundance: .
CDR3nt: TGTGCCAGCAGTGAAGGTGTTGGGGACACCCATGGACAGTATTTT
CDR3aa: CASSEGVGDTHGQYF

v_gene: TRBV5-6
d_gene: .
j_gene: TRBJ2-3
abundance: .
CDR3nt: TGTGCCAGCAGCTTGGGAGGCATGCCAGATACGCAATATTTT
CDR3aa: CASSLGGMPDTQYF

v_gene: TRBV5-1
d_gene: .
j_gene: TRBJ1-3
abundance: .
CDR3nt: TGCGCCAGCAGCTTGGGAGGCTCTGGAAACACCATATATTTT
CDR3aa: CASSLGGSGNTIYF

v_gene: TRBV28
d_gene: TRBD1
j_gene: TRBJ2-2
abundance: .
CDR3nt: TGTGCCAGCACCGACAGGGGGCGTCGGACCGGGGAGCTGTTTTTT
CDR3aa: CASTDRGRRTGELFF

v_gene: TRBV5-1
d_gene: .
j_gene: TRBJ1-1
abundance: once
CDR3nt: TGCGCCAGCAGCCCCAATACCATGAACACTGAAGCTTTCTTT
CDR3aa: CASSPNTMNTEAFF

v_gene: TRBV13
d_gene: TRBD2
j_gene: TRBJ2-7
abundance: .
CDR3nt: TGTGCCAGCAGCTCTTCGAGCGGGAGTATCTACGAGCAGTACTTC
CDR3aa: CASSSSSGSIYEQYF

v_gene: TRBV15
d_gene: .
j_gene: TRBJ1-5
abundance: .
CDR3nt: TGTACCACCAGCAGAGATCGGGGATCCGGCAATCAGCCCCAGCATTTT
CDR3aa: CTTSRDRGSGNQPQHF

v_gene: TRBV10-3
d_gene: TRBD2
j_gene: TRBJ2-1
abundance: .
CDR3nt: TGTGCCATCAGTGCGGGACTAGTCTCCTACAATGAGCAGTTCTTC
CDR3aa: CAISAGLVSYNEQFF

v_gene: TRBV28
d_gene: TRBD1
j_gene: TRBJ2-7
abundance: .
CDR3nt: TGTGCCAGCAGTTCGTCCAGGGGGTTATACGAGCAGTACTTC
CDR3aa: CASSSSRGLYEQYF

v_gene: TRBV7-3
d_gene: .
j_gene: TRBJ2-1
abundance: .
CDR3nt: TGTGCCAGCAGCCTTGGGATCCGGGACCAAGGGCGAAATGAGCAGTTCTTC
CDR3aa: CASSLGIRDQGRNEQFF

v_gene: TRBV6-5
d_gene: .
j_gene: TRBJ2-3
abundance: .
CDR3nt: TGTGCCAGCAGTTACTTGGACTCCGCCACAGATACGCAGTATTTT
CDR3aa: CASSYLDSATDTQYF

v_gene: TRBV5-4
d_gene: TRBD2
j_gene: TRBJ2-7
abundance: .
CDR3nt: TGTGCCAGCAGCTCTGGCATCCTAGCGGAGACCTACGAGCAGTACTTC
CDR3aa: CASSSGILAETYEQYF

v_gene: TRBV2
d_gene: .
j_gene: TRBJ2-5
abundance: .
CDR3nt: TGTGCCAGCAGTGAAGGTCTGGAGGAGACCCAGTACTTC
CDR3aa: CASSEGLEETQYF

v_gene: TRBV7-9
d_gene: .
j_gene: TRBJ2-6
abundance: .
CDR3nt: TGTGCCAGCAGCTTAGGTCCGTCCGAATCTGGGGCCAACGTCCTGACTTTC
CDR3aa: CASSLGPSESGANVLTF

v_gene: TRBV11-3
d_gene: .
j_gene: TRBJ2-1
abundance: .
CDR3nt: TGTGCCAGCAGCTTCCTTTATGCGAGGGCCGATGAGCAGTTCTTC
CDR3aa: CASSFLYARADEQFF

v_gene: TRBV19
d_gene: .
j_gene: TRBJ1-5
abundance: .
CDR3nt: TGTGCCAGTAGTATAGACCGATATCAGCCCCAGCATTTT
CDR3aa: CASSIDRYQPQHF

v_gene: TRBV15
d_gene: .
j_gene: TRBJ1-1
abundance: .
CDR3nt: TGTGCCACCAGCAGGCCCAGTGATCTCACTGAAGCTTTCTTT
CDR3aa: CATSRPSDLTEAFF

v_gene: TRBV29-1
d_gene: .
j_gene: TRBJ1-2
abundance: .
CDR3nt: TGCAGCGTTGAATCCGGGGGCGAGGGCTACACCTTC
CDR3aa: CSVESGGEGYTF

v_gene: TRBV5-6
d_gene: .
j_gene: TRBJ2-7
abundance: .
CDR3nt: TGTGCCAGCAGCGGGGGGACGGACCCTTACGAGCAGTACTTC
CDR3aa: CASSGGTDPYEQYF

v_gene: TRBV19
d_gene: .
j_gene: TRBJ2-3
abundance: .
CDR3nt: TGTGCCAGTAGTATCTCAGATACGCAGTATTTT
CDR3aa: CASSISDTQYF

v_gene: TRBV7-8
d_gene: .
j_gene: TRBJ1-1
abundance: .
CDR3nt: TGTGCCAGCAGCCCTACCTGGGTGGGGGTTCGGAAAACTGAAGCTTTCTTT
CDR3aa: CASSPTWVGVRKTEAFF

v_gene: TRBV28
d_gene: TRBD2
j_gene: TRBJ2-2
abundance: .
CDR3nt: TGTGCCAGCAAGGGTAGCGGGAGGAAGAACACCGGGGAGCTGTTTTTT
CDR3aa: CASKGSGRKNTGELFF

v_gene: TRBV28
d_gene: .
j_gene: TRBJ1-1
abundance: .
CDR3nt: TGTGCCAGCAGACCCTGGACAGAGAACACTGAAGCTTTCTTT
CDR3aa: CASRPWTENTEAFF

v_gene: TRBV9
d_gene: .
j_gene: TRBJ1-1
abundance: .
CDR3nt: TGTGCCAGCAGCGCCAGGGTGAACACTGAGGCTTTCTTT
CDR3aa: CASSARVNTEAFF

v_gene: TRBV7-8
d_gene: TRBD2
j_gene: TRBJ2-5
abundance: .
CDR3nt: TGTGCCAGCAGCTTTAATAGCGGGCAAGAGACCCAGTACTTC
CDR3aa: CASSFNSGQETQYF

v_gene: TRBV28
d_gene: TRBD1
j_gene: TRBJ1-5
abundance: .
CDR3nt: TGTGCCAGCCAAATACGGGACAGGAGATATCAGCCCCAGCATTTT
CDR3aa: CASQIRDRRYQPQHF

v_gene: TRBV7-2
d_gene: .
j_gene: TRBJ2-3
abundance: .
CDR3nt: TGTGCCAGCACCCCCCTAGGGGTTAGCCTTTCAGATACGCAGTATTTT
CDR3aa: CASTPLGVSLSDTQYF

v_gene: TRBV15
d_gene: .
j_gene: TRBJ1-3
abundance: .
CDR3nt: TGTGCCACCAGCAGAGCTCCTCGACAGTCCTCTGGAAACACCATATATTTT
CDR3aa: CATSRAPRQSSGNTIYF

v_gene: TRBV7-6
d_gene: .
j_gene: TRBJ2-7
abundance: .
CDR3nt: TGTGCCAGCAGCCCCCAGGGGTTGACCTACGAGCAGTACTTC
CDR3aa: CASSPQGLTYEQYF

v_gene: TRBV5-6
d_gene: .
j_gene: TRBJ2-5
abundance: .
CDR3nt: TGTGCCAGCAGCTTTTTAGGGACTCAAGAGACCCAGTACTTC
CDR3aa: CASSFLGTQETQYF

v_gene: TRBV7-9
d_gene: .
j_gene: TRBJ2-3
abundance: .
CDR3nt: TGTGCCAGCAGCTCGGGGTGGGGCACAGATACGCAGTATTTT
CDR3aa: CASSSGWGTDTQYF

v_gene: TRBV6-1
d_gene: TRBD1
j_gene: TRBJ1-5
abundance: .
CDR3nt: TGTGCCACAATGGACAGGACGAATCAGCCCCAGCATTTT
CDR3aa: CATMDRTNQPQHF

v_gene: TRBV19
d_gene: .
j_gene: TRBJ2-6
abundance: .
CDR3nt: TGTGCCAGTAGCTACCCTGGGGCCAACGTCCTGACTTTC
CDR3aa: CASSYPGANVLTF

v_gene: TRBV10-3
d_gene: TRBD2
j_gene: TRBJ2-5
abundance: .
CDR3nt: TGTGCCATCATGAATTCGGGGGGGTCCCAGTACTTC
CDR3aa: CAIMNSGGSQYF

v_gene: TRBV6-1
d_gene: .
j_gene: TRBJ2-6
abundance: .
CDR3nt: TGTGCCAGCAGTGAAAGAGGGGCTGGGGCCAACGTCCTGACTTTC
CDR3aa: CASSERGAGANVLTF

v_gene: TRBV6-5
d_gene: .
j_gene: TRBJ1-3
abundance: .
CDR3nt: TGTGCCAGCAATAACGGGGGCGCTGGAAACACCATATATTTT
CDR3aa: CASNNGGAGNTIYF

v_gene: TRBV28
d_gene: .
j_gene: TRBJ1-4
abundance: .
CDR3nt: TGTGCCAGCAGTTTATGGTCTTACTCTGAAGACAGTAATGAAAAACTGTTTTTT
CDR3aa: CASSLWSYSEDSNEKLFF

v_gene: TRBV12-5
d_gene: TRBD2
j_gene: TRBJ2-3
abundance: .
CDR3nt: TGTGCTAGTGGCGAATCCGGGGGGGGTAGAGCGCAGTATTTT
CDR3aa: CASGESGGGRAQYF

v_gene: TRBV4-1
d_gene: .
j_gene: TRBJ2-1
abundance: .
CDR3nt: TGCGCCAGCACTTCCCCCGGGCACAATGAGCAGTTCTTC
CDR3aa: CASTSPGHNEQFF

v_gene: TRBV11-2
d_gene: .
j_gene: TRBJ1-3
abundance: .
CDR3nt: TGTGCCAGCAGCTTTTCGGGACTGAATGGAAACACCATATATTTT
CDR3aa: CASSFSGLNGNTIYF

v_gene: TRBV28
d_gene: .
j_gene: TRBJ2-7
abundance: .
CDR3nt: TGTGCCAGCAGTTTGAACTCCTACGAGCAGTACTTC
CDR3aa: CASSLNSYEQYF

v_gene: TRBV6-1
d_gene: .
j_gene: TRBJ2-7
abundance: .
CDR3nt: TGTGCCAGCAGTGAATGGCCAGGGGCGTCCTACGAGCAGTACTTC
CDR3aa: CASSEWPGASYEQYF

v_gene: TRBV2
d_gene: TRBD2
j_gene: TRBJ2-1
abundance: .
CDR3nt: TGTGCCAGCAACAGACTAGCGCACTCCTACAATGAGCAGTTCTTC
CDR3aa: CASNRLAHSYNEQFF